This TCR beta chain comes out of a study of cytomegalovirus exposure and HLA in healthy donors. The CDR3 contains 14 residues. J was trimmed by 7 bases and V by 2 bases; bases with no gene match: 5. CDR1 is SGDLS and CDR2 is YYNGEE in the germline V gene. The PCR employed 60 Vbeta primers together with 13 Jbeta primers. Data came from immunoSEQ multiplex PCR; TCRdb stores just in-frame clones and leaves some out. The repertoire holds around 200,000 clones, with 70% to 85% as singletons. The clonotype originates from a woman aged 40 to 49 in good health and CMV-seronegative. The chain recombines TRBV9 with TRBJ1-4, with 7 bases identical to TRBD1. The specimen sequenced was PBMCs. This CDR3 is CASSVGTVGEKLFF. CDR3 bases: TGTGCCAGCAGCGTTGGGACAGTTGGTGAAAAACTGTTTTTT.